The next 27 T cell receptor beta chains were all read from a single sample in a study of blood T cell repertoires in COVID-19 (dated by TCRdb to 2018 to 2021). The library was generated by the immunoSEQ multiplex PCR assay. In its TCRdb copy, this immuneACCESS table keeps in-frame sequences only and misses some clones. Where compared with another copy, unresolved V genes explain less than half of these, and the others have no known cause. The sample contains around 240,000 clones, about 90% of them found a single time. The ten largest account for about 0.95% of the sample. The source material was PBMCs or T cells enriched from blood (not recorded which). Receptor source: a man aged 50-59 years who had been exposed to COVID-19.

V is TRBV28 and J is TRBJ2-3; 9 nucleotides line up with TRBD2. Per the germline V gene, CDR1 is MDHEN and CDR2 is SYDVKM. V shed 4 bases, J shed 1 base, and the junction held 12 bases outside the gene matches. The CDR3 covers 18 residues. The CDR3: CASSYGIRQREGTDTQYF. In nucleotides, the CDR3 is TGTGCCAGCAGTTATGGCATACGTCAGCGGGAGGGCACAGATACGCAGTATTTT.

In DNA, the CDR3 is TGTGCCAGCAGGACGGGATTTAGTCAGTATTTT. Its protein product is CASRTGFSQYF. The chain recombines TRBV28 with TRBJ2-3, with D possibly being TRBD2 (5 bases). The CDR3 has 11 amino acids. Between the trimmed V and J ends, which lost 6 bases and 12 bases, there was a span of 13 bases. CDR1 is MDHEN and CDR2 is SYDVKM in the germline V gene.

The V call is TRBV7-2, the J call TRBJ1-6, with D unresolved. The CDR3 has 13 amino acids. Deletions cut 5 bases from V and 6 bases from J, with 8 bases between. Germline CDR1 reads SGHTA; CDR2 reads FQGNSA. The CDR3 region is CASSASRNSPLHF. CDR3 DNA: TGTGCCAGCAGCGCATCGCGTAATTCACCCCTCCACTTT.

The CDR3 DNA reads TGCGCCAGCAGTGTGGGGGGGTCCATGAACACTGAAGCTTTCTTT. Amino acid sequence: CASSVGGSMNTEAFF. This rearrangement joins TRBV10-1 to TRBJ1-1; perhaps TRBD1 as D (5 bases). The CDR3 is 15 residues long. Trimming took 4 bases from V and 0 from J, leaving 12 bases between them. CDR1 WNHNN and CDR2 SYGVQD come from the germline V gene (reference sequence).

V is TRBV2 and J is TRBJ1-1; 7 bases are a match to TRBD1. The germline gives CDR1 SNHLY, CDR2 FYNNEI. The junction had 17 bases not matched to a gene; V was cut back by 6 bases and J by 10 bases. There are 15 residues in the CDR3. This chain's CDR3 is CASSLLTTGQRRAFF. The CDR3 nucleotides are TGTGCCAGCAGCCTACTTACTACGGGACAGCGGAGAGCTTTCTTT.

This sequence joins TRBV3-1 (or the pseudogene TRBV3-2) and TRBJ1-2; 7 bases agree with TRBD1. CDR3 length: 16 amino acids. Germline V gene sequence: CDR1 LGHDT, CDR2 YNNKEL (reference sequence). The V segment lost 0 bases and the J segment 4 bases; nucleotides outside the gene matches: 8. The CDR3 sequence: CASSQDLSGGFYGYTF. The CDR3 coding sequence is TGTGCCAGCAGCCAAGATTTATCAGGGGGTTTCTATGGCTACACCTTC.

The chain recombines TRBV5-1 with TRBJ2-3, with 7 bases that match TRBD1. V gave up 4 bases and J gave up 2 bases; unmatched junction bases: 7. The length of the CDR3 is 15 residues. Looked up from germline, CDR1 is SGHRS and CDR2 is YFSETQ. CDR3 amino acids: CASSVRQGITDTQYF. The DNA for the CDR3 is TGCGCCAGCAGCGTACGACAGGGTATCACAGATACGCAGTATTTT.

The chain carries TRBV7-9 and TRBJ1-2; the match to TRBD1 covers 7 bases. Germline CDR1 and CDR2: SEHNR and FQNEAQ (reference sequence). This CDR3 region has 14 residues. Trimming took 5 bases from V and 4 from J; bases not matched to a gene: 7. CDR3 sequence reads: CASSQGVVGYGYTF. The CDR3 DNA reads TGTGCCAGCAGCCAGGGGGTCGTGGGCTATGGCTACACCTTC.

In its sample, this clone was seen once. The V call is TRBV9, the J call TRBJ1-2; 7 bases align to TRBD1. Germline lookup yields CDR1 SGDLS and CDR2 YYNGEE. The CDR3 consists of 14 residues. Germline trimming cut 3 bases from V and 5 bases from J; bases unmatched to any gene: 7. CDR3 DNA: TGTGCCAGCAGCGCCCGGGACAGCTTTTATGGCTACACCTTC. This encodes CASSARDSFYGYTF.

The chain is built from TRBV7-9 and TRBJ1-1; maybe TRBD1 (5 bases). V gave up 5 bases and J gave up 6 bases, with 13 bases separating them. CDR3 size: 13 residues. The V gene's germline CDR1 is SEHNR and CDR2 FQNEAQ (reference sequence). The CDR3 DNA reads as TGTGCCAGCAGCCCCACCTCAGGGCCTGAAGCTTTCTTT. This encodes CASSPTSGPEAFF.

About this clone itself: The junction differs from germline at one of its ends, possibly a read error. This chain uses TRBV5-1 with TRBJ2-2; D remains ambiguous. The CDR3 spans 15 residues. The germline V gene has CDR1 SGHRS and CDR2 YFSETQ. The CDR3 loop is CASTLRTANTGELFF. The DNA for the CDR3 is TGCGCCAGCACCTTGAGAACAGCAAACACCGGGGAGCTGTTTTTT.

This chain uses TRBV28 with TRBJ2-7; 12 bases are a match to TRBD2. V gave up 2 bases and J gave up 6 bases; unmatched junction bases: 2. Germline values: CDR1 MDHEN, CDR2 SYDVKM. CDR3 length equals 14 residues. The CDR3 spells CASSLRLAGVEQYV. The CDR3 DNA reads TGTGCCAGCAGTTTAAGACTAGCGGGAGTCGAGCAGTACGTC.

This clone was seen a single time. The chain is built from TRBV3-1 (or the pseudogene TRBV3-2) and TRBJ1-6; D is unclear. With 2 bases removed from V and 8 bases from J, the gap between germline ends came to 7 bases. This CDR3 spans 13 amino acids. Germline V gene lookup returns CDR1 LGHDT and CDR2 YNNKEL (reference sequence). This chain's CDR3 is CASSQSGDSPLHF. CDR3 bases: TGTGCCAGCAGCCAATCGGGTGATTCACCCCTCCACTTT.

The genes are TRBV5-1 and TRBJ2-5; 8 nucleotides align to TRBD1. Germline assignment: CDR1 SGHRS and CDR2 YFSETQ. The CDR3 runs to 14 residues. V gave up 7 bases and J gave up 5 bases; unmatched junction bases: 10. The CDR3 DNA is TGCGCCAGCCGCCCAGGGGGCCCTCAGGAGACCCAGTACTTC. This encodes CASRPGGPQETQYF. Based on the CDR3 plus reference TRBV5-1 and TRBJ2-5, the full variable domain is KAGVTQTPRYLIKTRGQQVTLSCSPISGHRSVSWYQQTPGQGLQFLFEYFSETQRNKGNFPGRFSGRQFSNSRSEMNVSTLELGDSALYLCASRPGGPQETQYFGPGTRLLVL.

The rearrangement joins TRBV2 to TRBJ1-3; TRBD1 might be the D (6 bases). Trimming took 8 bases from V and 3 from J, leaving 23 bases between them. Germline-derived CDR1 and CDR2 are SNHLY and FYNNEI. The CDR3 has 17 residues. This CDR3 is CASSLRGPFSSGNTIYF. CDR3 DNA: TGTGCCAGCTCACTCAGGGGTCCCTTCTCGAGTGGAAACACCATATATTTT.

The V call is TRBV12-3 or TRBV12-4, the J call TRBJ2-3; D remains ambiguous. V was shortened by 6 bases and J by 2 bases, with 6 bases between the two germline ends. The CDR3 consists of 12 residues. This chain's CDR3 is CASRASTDTQYF. The CDR3, as DNA: TGTGCCAGCAGAGCGTCCACAGATACGCAGTATTTT.

V usage is TRBV11-2 and J usage is TRBJ1-1, with D maybe TRBD1 (6 bases). The V gene lost 1 base and the J gene lost 4 bases, with 10 bases spanning the gap. This CDR3 has 14 residues. Germline V gene lookup returns CDR1 SGHAT and CDR2 FQNNGV. The CDR3 region is CASSLVAGATEAFF. Written as DNA, the CDR3 is TGTGCCAGCAGCTTAGTGGCAGGGGCCACTGAAGCTTTCTTT.

This sequence joins TRBV28 and TRBJ2-1, with 15 nucleotides matching TRBD2. The germline gives CDR1 MDHEN, CDR2 SYDVKM. After removal of 4 bases from V and 2 bases from J, the junction contained 3 bases not matched to a gene. The CDR3 extends over 17 amino acids. The CDR3 region is CASSSRTSGRAYNEQFF. The CDR3 DNA reads TGTGCCAGCAGTTCCCGGACTAGCGGGAGGGCCTACAATGAGCAGTTCTTC.

This clone showed up just once. This sequence joins TRBV24-1 and TRBJ2-1, with D maybe TRBD2 (6 bases). Trimming cost V 3 bases and J 5 bases, with 13 bases left between them. CDR1 and CDR2 (germline): KGHDR, SFDVKD. The CDR3 length is 15 residues. CDR3 region: CATSDRKGGDNEQFF. CDR3 coding DNA: TGTGCCACCAGTGATAGAAAAGGAGGGGACAATGAGCAGTTCTTC.

The V gene is TRBV4-2, the J gene TRBJ1-1, with 9 bases aligning to TRBD1. CDR3 size: 14 residues. Trimming at V came to 4 bases and at J to 3 bases, leaving 3 bases not matched to a gene. Germline CDR1 reads LGHNA; CDR2 reads YNFKEQ. The CDR3 DNA reads TGTGCCAGCAGCCGGACAGGGGAGTACACTGAAGCTTTCTTT. Amino acid sequence: CASSRTGEYTEAFF.

CDR3 protein: CASSQFWTSGGSYEQYF. The CDR3 DNA follows: TGTGCCAGCAGCCAATTTTGGACTAGCGGAGGGAGCTACGAGCAGTACTTC. The chain recombines TRBV4-2 with TRBJ2-7, with 10 bases matching TRBD2. The germline gives CDR1 LGHNA, CDR2 YNFKEQ. V was pared by 2 bases and J by 3 bases, with 10 bases of the junction left unmatched. CDR3 length: 17 residues.

The gene calls are TRBV15 and TRBJ1-5; a weak D match, TRBD1 (6 bases). CDR1 and CDR2 (germline): LNHNV, YYDKDF (reference sequence). The germline V and J ends were trimmed by 1 base and 0 bases, with 16 bases remaining between them. This CDR3 contains 18 residues. The CDR3 nucleotides read TGTGCCACCAGCAGAGCTCAGGGAGGGGGAAATAGCAATCAGCCCCAGCATTTT. Translation gives CATSRAQGGGNSNQPQHF.

CDR3 nucleotide sequence: TGTGCCAGCAGTCCTCAGGGAACTGAAGCTTTCTTT. It translates to CASSPQGTEAFF. The V and J genes are TRBV12-3 or TRBV12-4 and TRBJ1-1, with D possibly being TRBD1 (5 bases). There are 12 residues in the CDR3. V was shortened by 5 bases and J by 5 bases, with 9 bases between the two germline ends.

This rearrangement joins TRBV28 to TRBJ1-2, with a possible D match to TRBD1 (5 bases). CDR3 length equals 14 residues. Between the trimmed V and J ends, which lost 4 bases and 4 bases, there was a span of 13 bases. Germline lookup yields CDR1 MDHEN and CDR2 SYDVKM. The CDR3 DNA reads TGTGCCAGCAGTTCACAGGCAGTTCCCTATGGCTACACCTTC. It yields the protein CASSSQAVPYGYTF.

V is TRBV6-5 and J is TRBJ1-6; no definite D call. Germline V gene lookup returns CDR1 MNHEY and CDR2 SVGAGI. This CDR3 comprises 16 residues. Trimming stripped 1 base from V and 0 bases from J, with 7 bases between. In DNA form, the CDR3 reads TGTGCCAGCAGTTACTTCGGGTACTCCTATAATTCACCCCTCCACTTT. Protein: CASSYFGYSYNSPLHF.

The V call is TRBV5-1, the J call TRBJ2-7; D gene ambiguous. Deletions cut 0 bases from V and 6 bases from J, with 7 bases between. In germline, CDR1 is SGHRS, CDR2 YFSETQ. The CDR3 extends over 12 amino acids. CDR3 sequence: CASSLALREQYF. The CDR3 DNA sequence: TGCGCCAGCAGCTTGGCCTTGCGCGAGCAGTACTTC. Together with reference TRBV5-1 and TRBJ2-7, the CDR3 gives the full variable domain: KAGVTQTPRYLIKTRGQQVTLSCSPISGHRSVSWYQQTPGQGLQFLFEYFSETQRNKGNFPGRFSGRQFSNSRSEMNVSTLELGDSALYLCASSLALREQYFGPGTRLTVT.

This clone was observed once. The chain joins TRBV9 to TRBJ1-1; no definite D call. The CDR3 has 13 amino acids. CDR1 and CDR2 (germline): SGDLS, YYNGEE. Trimming cost V 4 bases and J 7 bases, with 14 bases left between them. CDR3 amino acids: CASSLRREGEAFF. CDR3 coding DNA: TGTGCCAGCAGCTTGAGGAGGGAGGGTGAAGCTTTCTTT.